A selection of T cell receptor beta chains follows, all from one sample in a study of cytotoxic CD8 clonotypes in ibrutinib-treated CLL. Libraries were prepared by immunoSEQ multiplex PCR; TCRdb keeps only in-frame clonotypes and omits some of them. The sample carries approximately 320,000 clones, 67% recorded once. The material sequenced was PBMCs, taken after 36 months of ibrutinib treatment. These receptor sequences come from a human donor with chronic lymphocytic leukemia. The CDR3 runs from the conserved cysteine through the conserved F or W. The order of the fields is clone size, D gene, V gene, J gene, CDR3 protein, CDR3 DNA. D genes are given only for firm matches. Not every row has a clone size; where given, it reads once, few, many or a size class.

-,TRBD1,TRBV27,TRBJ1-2,CASSRYRGQDNYGYTF,TGTGCCAGCAGCCGATACAGGGGGCAGGACAACTATGGCTACACCTTC
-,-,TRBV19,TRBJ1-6,CASSVSTAPNSPLHF,TGTGCCAGTAGTGTCTCGACAGCGCCAAATTCACCCCTCCACTTT
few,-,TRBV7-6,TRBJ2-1,CASSLGYYNEQFF,TGTGCCAGCAGCTTAGGGTACTACAATGAGCAGTTCTTC
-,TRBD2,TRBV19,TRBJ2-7,CASSISGGNTEQYF,TGTGCCAGTAGTATTAGCGGGGGGAATACGGAGCAGTACTTC
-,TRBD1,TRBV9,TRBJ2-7,CASSQGAGYEQYF,TGTGCCAGCAGTCAGGGGGCGGGCTACGAGCAGTACTTC
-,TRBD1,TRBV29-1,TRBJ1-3,CSVTGGNTIYF,TGCAGCGTTACAGGGGGTAACACCATATATTTT
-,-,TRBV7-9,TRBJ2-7,CASTVGSYEQYF,TGTGCCAGCACCGTTGGCTCCTACGAGCAGTACTTC
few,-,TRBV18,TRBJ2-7,CASSPRLSSYEQYF,TGTGCCAGCTCACCTCGACTGTCCTCCTACGAGCAGTACTTC
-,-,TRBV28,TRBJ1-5,CASSLGHLNQPQHF,TGTGCCAGCAGTTTAGGGCATCTCAATCAGCCCCAGCATTTT
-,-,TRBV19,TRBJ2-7,CASSMLGNWEQYF,TGTGCCAGTAGTATGTTGGGCAATTGGGAGCAGTACTTC
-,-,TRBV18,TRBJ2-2,CASSPGAKNTGELFF,TGTGCCAGCTCACCGGGGGCCAAGAACACCGGGGAGCTGTTTTTT
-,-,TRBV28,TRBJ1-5,CASSLYGDSNQPQHF,TGTGCCAGCAGTTTATATGGGGATAGCAATCAGCCCCAGCATTTT
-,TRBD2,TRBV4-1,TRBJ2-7,CASSQDGGASGAGEQYF,TGCGCCAGCAGCCAAGATGGTGGGGCTAGCGGGGCGGGGGAGCAGTACTTC
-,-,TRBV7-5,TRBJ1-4,CARSLVRRTPVLITTNEKLFF,TGTGCCAGAAGCTTAGTTCGTAGGACCCCGGTCCTTATCACAACTAATGAAAAACTGTTTTTT
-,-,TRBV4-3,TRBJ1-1,CASSQDLGTEAFF,TGCGCCAGCAGCCAAGATTTAGGCACTGAAGCTTTCTTT
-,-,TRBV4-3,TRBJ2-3,CASSHAPLADTQYF,TGCGCCAGCAGCCATGCCCCCCTGGCGGATACGCAGTATTTT
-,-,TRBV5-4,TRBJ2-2,CASSLFRGSGELFF,TGTGCCAGCAGCCTCTTCCGGGGGAGTGGGGAGCTGTTTTTT
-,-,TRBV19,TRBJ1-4,CASSISGHEKLFF,TGTGCCAGTAGTATCTCTGGGCATGAAAAACTGTTTTTT
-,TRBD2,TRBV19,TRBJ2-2,CASSISGRGTGELFF,TGTGCCAGTAGTATTAGCGGGAGAGGGACCGGGGAGCTGTTTTTT
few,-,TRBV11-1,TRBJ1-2,CASSRGTDLNYGYTF,TGTGCCAGCAGCAGAGGGACGGACCTTAACTATGGCTACACCTTC
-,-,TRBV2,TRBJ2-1,CASKYKLVRLTGDEQFF,TGTGCCAGCAAGTATAAGCTGGTCAGGTTAACGGGGGATGAGCAGTTCTTC
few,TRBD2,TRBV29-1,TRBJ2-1,CSVAGLAGNEQFF,TGCAGCGTTGCGGGACTAGCAGGGAATGAGCAGTTCTTC
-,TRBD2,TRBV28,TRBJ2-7,CASTPPGRTSGYEQYF,TGTGCCAGCACCCCGCCCGGAAGGACTAGCGGCTACGAGCAGTACTTC
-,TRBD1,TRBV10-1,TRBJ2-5,CASSAGQGRETQYF,TGCGCCAGCAGTGCGGGACAGGGAAGGGAGACCCAGTACTTC
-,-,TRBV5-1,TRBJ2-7,CASRRRDGAYEQYF,TGCGCCAGCAGACGCCGGGACGGAGCCTACGAGCAGTACTTC
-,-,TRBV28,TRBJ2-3,CASSIGWDTQYF,TGTGCCAGCAGCATTGGGTGGGATACGCAGTATTTT
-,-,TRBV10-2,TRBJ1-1,CASSVPSVNTEAFF,TGCGCCAGCAGTGTGCCGTCCGTGAACACTGAAGCTTTCTTT
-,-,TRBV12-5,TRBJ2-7,CASGGIYEQYF,TGTGCTAGTGGGGGCATTTACGAGCAGTACTTC
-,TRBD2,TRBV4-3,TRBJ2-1,CASSLLGLAGPNEQFF,TGCGCCAGCAGCCTCCTGGGACTAGCGGGCCCCAATGAGCAGTTCTTC
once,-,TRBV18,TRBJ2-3,CASSPVGDTDTQYF,TGTGCCAGCTCACCGGTTGGCGACACAGATACGCAGTATTTT
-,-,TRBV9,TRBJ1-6,CASSAQWDSPLHF,TGTGCCAGCAGCGCCCAATGGGATTCACCCCTCCACTTT
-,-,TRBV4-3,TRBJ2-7,CASSQDVGGSYEQYF,TGCGCCAGCAGCCAAGATGTAGGGGGGTCCTACGAGCAGTACTTC
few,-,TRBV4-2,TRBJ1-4,CASSQDGPGRDNEKLFF,TGTGCCAGCAGCCAAGACGGCCCAGGGAGGGATAATGAAAAACTGTTTTTT
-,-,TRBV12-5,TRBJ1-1,CASGLVRGQGRHTEAFF,TGTGCTAGTGGTTTGGTCCGAGGGCAGGGGCGACACACTGAAGCTTTCTTT
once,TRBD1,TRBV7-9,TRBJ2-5,CASSLDREQETQYF,TGTGCCAGCAGCTTGGACAGGGAGCAAGAGACCCAGTACTTC
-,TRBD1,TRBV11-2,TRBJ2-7,CASSFGQGPISYEQYF,TGTGCCAGCAGCTTCGGACAGGGCCCTATCTCCTACGAGCAGTACTTC
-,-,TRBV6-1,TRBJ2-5,CASSGLFGTDPGETQYF,TGTGCCAGCAGTGGGTTATTTGGGACGGACCCTGGGGAGACCCAGTACTTC